These 2 T cell receptor beta chains originate from one sample sequenced in a study of glioma-infiltrating T cells after dendritic cell vaccination (TCRdb year 2016). Library construction relied on the immunoSEQ multiplex PCR assay. TCRdb took over this immuneACCESS table, retaining in-frame rearrangements with V and J assigned. Such tables are incomplete; in checked studies, under half of the missing clones stem from an unresolved V gene, and the remainder is unexplained. The sample profile shows about 10,000 clones; around 84% of them were found once. The leading ten clones occupy roughly two fifths of the sample. The label giving this sample's time point can be read as: after dendritic cell vaccination, including at tumor progression/relapse. The specimen comprised blood, sampled after dendritic cell vaccination. The receptors shown here come from a human donor with glioblastoma.

V and J are TRBV2 and TRBJ1-2, with 7 bases aligning to TRBD1. The ends lost 4 bases at V and 7 bases at J; junction bases unmatched: 9. This CDR3 is built from 14 residues. CDR1 and CDR2 from the germline V gene are SNHLY and FYNNEI. The CDR3 nucleotides are TGTGCCAGCAGTGCCGGGGACAGCGTTATTGGCTACACCTTC. It specifies CASSAGDSVIGYTF.

The chain carries TRBV5-1 and TRBJ1-2, with 8 bases lining up with TRBD1. This CDR3 comprises 15 residues. After removal of 1 base from V and 4 bases from J, the junction contained 6 bases not matched to a gene. The germline V gene has CDR1 SGHRS and CDR2 YFSETQ. Here the CDR3 DNA reads TGCGCCAGCAGCTTGCCCGGGACAGGACTCTATGGCTACACCTTC. This encodes CASSLPGTGLYGYTF.